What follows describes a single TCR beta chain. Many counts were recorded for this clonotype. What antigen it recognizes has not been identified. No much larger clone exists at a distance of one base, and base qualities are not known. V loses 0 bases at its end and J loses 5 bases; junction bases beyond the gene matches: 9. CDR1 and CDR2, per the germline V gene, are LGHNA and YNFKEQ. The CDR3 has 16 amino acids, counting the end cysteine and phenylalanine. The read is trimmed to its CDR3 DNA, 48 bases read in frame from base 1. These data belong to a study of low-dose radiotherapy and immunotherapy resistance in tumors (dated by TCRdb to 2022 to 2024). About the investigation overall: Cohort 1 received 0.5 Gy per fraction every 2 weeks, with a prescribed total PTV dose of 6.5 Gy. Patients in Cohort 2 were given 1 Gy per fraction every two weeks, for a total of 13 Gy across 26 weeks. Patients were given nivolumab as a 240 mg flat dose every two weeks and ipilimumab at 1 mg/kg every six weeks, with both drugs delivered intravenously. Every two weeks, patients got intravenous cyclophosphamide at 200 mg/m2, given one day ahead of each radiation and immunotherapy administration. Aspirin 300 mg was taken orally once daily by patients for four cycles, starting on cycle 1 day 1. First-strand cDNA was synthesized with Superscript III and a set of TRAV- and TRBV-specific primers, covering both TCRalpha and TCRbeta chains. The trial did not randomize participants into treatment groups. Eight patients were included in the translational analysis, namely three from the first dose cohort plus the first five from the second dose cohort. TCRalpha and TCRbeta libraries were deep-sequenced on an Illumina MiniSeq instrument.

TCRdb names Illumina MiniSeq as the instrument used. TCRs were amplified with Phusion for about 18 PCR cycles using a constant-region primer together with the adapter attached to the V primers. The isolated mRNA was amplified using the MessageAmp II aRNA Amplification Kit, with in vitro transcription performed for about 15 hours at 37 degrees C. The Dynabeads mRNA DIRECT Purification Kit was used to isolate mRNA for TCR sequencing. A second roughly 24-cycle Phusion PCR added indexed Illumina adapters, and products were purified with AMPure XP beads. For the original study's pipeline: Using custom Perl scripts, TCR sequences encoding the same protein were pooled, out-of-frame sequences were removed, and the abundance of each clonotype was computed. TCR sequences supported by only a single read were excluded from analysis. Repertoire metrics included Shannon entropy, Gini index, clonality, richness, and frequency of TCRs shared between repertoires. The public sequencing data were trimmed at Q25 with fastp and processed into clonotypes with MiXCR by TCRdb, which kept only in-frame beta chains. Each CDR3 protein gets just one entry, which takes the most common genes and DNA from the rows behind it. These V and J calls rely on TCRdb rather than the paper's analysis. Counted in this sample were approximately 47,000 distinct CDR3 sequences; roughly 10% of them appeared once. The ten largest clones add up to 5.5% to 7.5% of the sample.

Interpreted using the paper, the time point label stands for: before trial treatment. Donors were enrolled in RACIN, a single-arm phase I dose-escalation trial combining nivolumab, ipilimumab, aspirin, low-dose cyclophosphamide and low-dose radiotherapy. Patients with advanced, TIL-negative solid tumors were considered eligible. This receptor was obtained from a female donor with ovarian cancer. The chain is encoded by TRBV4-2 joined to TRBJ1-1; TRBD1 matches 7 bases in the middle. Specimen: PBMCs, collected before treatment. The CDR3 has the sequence CASSQDRRTGTTEAFF. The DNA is TGTGCCAGCAGCCAAGATCGGCGGACAGGAACAACTGAAGCTTTCTTT.